The 25 T cell receptor beta chains given below trace back to one sample, sequenced in a study of spatial heterogeneity in lung cancer. TCRdb independently ran MiXCR on the 5' RACE reads; one entry per CDR3 protein. The sample carries 89,000 or so distinct CDR3 sequences, around 21% recorded once. The time point here: sample taken at primary tumor resection. Whole RNA, which was extracted from tumor, nontumor lung tissue or frozen PBMC, was sequenced without any cell sorting. The sample here was PBMCs, taken at surgery. All receptors derive from a male donor with early-stage non-small cell lung cancer.

The chain joins TRBV2 to TRBJ2-7; TRBD1 agrees at 7 bases. V lost 6 bases and J lost 7; bases outside the gene matches: 12. Germline values: CDR1 SNHLY, CDR2 FYNNEI. This CDR3 is built from 14 residues. This chain's CDR3 is CASRAQGPTMEQYF. CDR3 DNA: TGTGCCAGCAGGGCACAGGGGCCTACGATGGAGCAGTACTTC.

V is TRBV4-1 and J is TRBJ2-3, with 8 positions matching TRBD2. The CDR3 loop spans 15 amino acids. Germline V gene sequence: CDR1 MGHRA, CDR2 YSYEKL. V was clipped by 4 bases and J by 1 base; unmatched bases: 4. The CDR3 sequence: CASSRPGLGTDTQYF. The CDR3 bases are TGCGCCAGCAGCCGCCCGGGACTAGGCACAGATACGCAGTATTTT.

This clonotype was picked up many times. V is TRBV5-4 and J is TRBJ1-2; TRBD1 aligns across 7 bases. V shed 0 bases and J 0 bases; nucleotides not matched to a gene: 11. The CDR3 has 18 amino acids. CDR1 is SGHNT and CDR2 is YYREEE in the germline V gene (reference sequence). CDR3 loop: CASSLDFGTADANYGYTF. The DNA for the CDR3 is TGTGCCAGCAGCTTGGATTTTGGGACAGCAGACGCTAACTATGGCTACACCTTC.

The chain couples TRBV5-1 to TRBJ2-5; 10 nucleotides match TRBD2. The germline gives CDR1 SGHRS, CDR2 YFSETQ. V trimming: 4 bases; J trimming: 2 bases; junction bases outside the gene matches: 8. The CDR3 is 16 amino acids. The chain's CDR3 is CASSTEPSGRQETQYF. The CDR3 DNA reads as TGCGCCAGCAGCACGGAACCTAGCGGGAGACAAGAGACCCAGTACTTC.

In this sample, this clonotype turned up a few times. The chain recombines TRBV9 with TRBJ2-5; 8 nucleotides agree with TRBD2. The CDR3 is made up of 16 amino acids. The V gene's germline CDR1 is SGDLS and CDR2 YYNGEE. Unmatched junction bases numbered 7, after V lost 0 bases and J lost 3 bases. CDR3 DNA sequence: TGTGCCAGCAGCGTAGACGGTAGCGGGGTGAAAGAGACCCAGTACTTC. Its protein is CASSVDGSGVKETQYF.

The rearrangement links TRBV2 to TRBJ2-2, with 7 bases identical to TRBD1. With 5 bases clipped from V and 6 bases from J, the junction kept 9 bases outside the gene matches. The CDR3 runs to 15 residues. The germline CDR1 and CDR2 sequences are SNHLY and FYNNEI. The DNA for the CDR3 is TGTGCCAGCAGTTACGACAGGGAGTATCCCGGGGAGCTGTTTTTT. Translation: CASSYDREYPGELFF.

This clonotype was counted only a few times. The chain joins TRBV9 to TRBJ1-4; the match to TRBD1 covers 7 bases. V lost 1 base and J lost 0; bases outside the gene matches: 3. Per the germline V gene, CDR1 is SGDLS and CDR2 is YYNGEE. The CDR3 totals 16 residues. The CDR3 is CASSVHGTATNEKLFF. Written as DNA, the CDR3 is TGTGCCAGCAGCGTACACGGGACAGCAACTAATGAAAAACTGTTTTTT.

This clonotype has a handful of counts. The V and J genes are TRBV4-2 and TRBJ2-2, with a tentative D call TRBD1 (6 bases). Germline values: CDR1 LGHNA, CDR2 YNFKEQ. The CDR3 loop spans 15 amino acids. V was pared by 4 bases and J by 0 bases, with 9 bases between. The CDR3 nucleotides are TGTGCCAGCAGCCGGGACACCTCGAACACCGGGGAGCTGTTTTTT. It translates to CASSRDTSNTGELFF.

This clonotype was found many times. The chain combines TRBV4-1 with TRBJ1-1, with TRBD1 identical over 8 bases. Trimming took 4 bases from V and 4 from J; bases not matched to a gene: 2. Germline V lookup: CDR1 MGHRA, CDR2 YSYEKL. CDR3 size: 13 residues. The CDR3 sequence: CASSLTGATEAFF. DNA for the CDR3: TGCGCCAGCAGCCTGACAGGGGCCACTGAAGCTTTCTTT.

The chain carries TRBV7-8 and TRBJ2-2; D perhaps matches TRBD1 (6 bases). The V and J ends lost 4 bases and 4 bases respectively, with 16 bases between them. CDR1 SGHVS and CDR2 FQNEAQ come from the germline V gene. This CDR3 is built from 16 residues. DNA for the CDR3: TGTGCCAGCAGCTCACAGGGAGTCCAGGGCACCGGGGAGCTGTTTTTT. Translated, it gives CASSSQGVQGTGELFF.

This chain links TRBV27 with TRBJ2-2, with 8 bases identical to TRBD1. CDR3 size: 16 residues. Per the germline V gene, CDR1 is MNHEY and CDR2 is SMNVEV (reference sequence). V gave up 6 bases and J gave up 3 bases; unmatched junction bases: 9. The CDR3 coding sequence is TGTGCCAGCAGCAACGACAGGGGAGGTTACACCGGGGAGCTGTTTTTT. This sequence encodes CASSNDRGGYTGELFF.

The genes are TRBV6-2 or TRBV6-3 and TRBJ2-7, with D tentatively TRBD1 (5 bases). From germline, CDR1 is MNHEY and CDR2 SVGEGT. Trimming pared 0 bases from V and 2 bases from J, leaving 8 bases between. The CDR3 is 14 amino acids. In DNA, the CDR3 is TGTGCCAGCAGTTACTCCCCAGGGACCTACGAGCAGTACTTC. Translation gives CASSYSPGTYEQYF.

The table lists this clonotype with many counts. The genes are TRBV4-1 and TRBJ2-2; unclear D gene. V lost 0 bases and J lost 4, with 6 bases in between. Germline loops: CDR1 MGHRA, CDR2 YSYEKL. The CDR3 spans 14 residues. The CDR3 here is CASSQDGITGELFF. In DNA, the CDR3 is TGCGCCAGCAGCCAAGACGGTATCACCGGGGAGCTGTTTTTT.

This clonotype has just a few counts. This chain uses TRBV6-4 with TRBJ2-7, with no clear D. V gave up 2 bases and J gave up 0 bases, with 11 bases separating them. CDR1 and CDR2 (germline): MRHNA, SNTAGT. There are 15 residues in the CDR3. DNA of the CDR3: TGTGCCAGCAGTGACCAGGCAGGTAACTCCTACGAGCAGTACTTC. Translating gives CASSDQAGNSYEQYF.

In regard to this clonotype: One base away lies a much larger clone, so this may be a sequencing read error. The chain recombines TRBV11-2 with TRBJ1-5; D remains unclear. In germline, CDR1 is SGHAT, CDR2 FQNNGV. CDR3 length: 13 amino acids. The CDR3 sequence: CASSRGDNQPQQF. CDR3 sequence (DNA): TGTGCCAGCAGCCGGGGTGACAATCAGCCCCAGCAATTT.

The gene calls are TRBV29-1 and TRBJ1-3; 7 nucleotides line up with TRBD1. Germline values: CDR1 SQVTM, CDR2 ANQGSEA. The ends lost 6 bases at V and 0 bases at J; junction bases unmatched: 5. There are 14 residues in the CDR3. The CDR3 nucleotides read TGCAGCGTCTCTACAGGGGCCTCTGGAAACACCATATATTTT. Translation gives CSVSTGASGNTIYF.

This clonotype turned up a few times. The CDR3 nucleotides are TGCAGTGCTAGAGATGTGACAGGGGTGGCAGATACGCAGTATTTT. Translating gives CSARDVTGVADTQYF. V usage is TRBV20-1 and J usage is TRBJ2-3, with 8 positions matching TRBD1. The CDR3 extends over 15 amino acids. V lost 0 bases to trimming and J lost 4 bases; unmatched junction nucleotides: 6. In germline, CDR1 is DFQATT, CDR2 SNEGSKA (reference sequence).

This clonotype was seen only a few times. The V gene is TRBV5-1, the J gene TRBJ2-2; D possibly corresponds to TRBD2 (5 bases). Germline CDR1 and CDR2: SGHRS and YFSETQ. V lost 5 bases and J lost 1, with 6 bases in between. The CDR3 covers 13 residues. In DNA, the CDR3 is TGCGCCAGCAGTGGGAGGAACACCGGGGAGCTGTTTTTT. This translates into CASSGRNTGELFF.

This clonotype was recorded many times. The rearrangement uses TRBV9 and TRBJ2-7; D unclear. In germline, CDR1 is SGDLS, CDR2 YYNGEE. The germline V and J ends were trimmed by 4 bases and 5 bases, with 13 bases remaining between them. This CDR3 spans 13 amino acids. The CDR3 bases are TGTGCCAGCAGCCCCCGACCGAACAACGAGCAGTACTTC. As protein: CASSPRPNNEQYF. Looking up the rest from reference TRBV9 and TRBJ2-7 gives the full variable domain: DSGVTQTPKHLITATGQRVTLRCSPRSGDLSVYWYQQSLDQGLQFLIQYYNGEERAKGNILERFSAQQFPDLHSELNLSSLELGDSALYFCASSPRPNNEQYFGPGTRLTVT.

This chain uses TRBV11-3 with TRBJ2-3; 9 bases agree with TRBD2. The ends lost 1 base at V and 3 bases at J; junction bases unmatched: 5. CDR1 and CDR2 (germline): SGHNT, YENEEA. The CDR3 runs to 16 residues. The CDR3 region has the DNA TGTGCCAGCAGCTTAGTGGCGGGGGGGGCGACAGATACGCAGTATTTT. Its protein product is CASSLVAGGATDTQYF.

The chain carries TRBV6-2 or TRBV6-3 and TRBJ2-7; D is ambiguous. Germline V CDR1 and CDR2: MNHEY, SVGEGT. This CDR3 has 14 residues. The V end lost 6 bases, the J end lost 2 bases, and 14 bases lay between the germline ends. In nucleotides, the CDR3 is TGTGCCAGCAGCCGTTTGACGGGCCCCTACGAGCAGTACTTC. This encodes CASSRLTGPYEQYF.

The chain joins TRBV5-1 to TRBJ1-1, with D hard to call. Trimming removed 3 bases at V and 1 base at J, with 19 bases between. CDR1 is SGHRS and CDR2 is YFSETQ in the germline V gene. CDR3 length: 17 amino acids. The CDR3 DNA sequence: TGCGCCAGCAGCTCCCGATCGGGCGGGGTGGCGAACACTGAAGCTTTCTTT. Its protein product is CASSSRSGGVANTEAFF. Drawing the rest from reference TRBV5-1 and TRBJ1-1, the complete variable domain is KAGVTQTPRYLIKTRGQQVTLSCSPISGHRSVSWYQQTPGQGLQFLFEYFSETQRNKGNFPGRFSGRQFSNSRSEMNVSTLELGDSALYLCASSSRSGGVANTEAFFGQGTRLTVV.

The chain employs TRBV7-6 and TRBJ1-1; D unresolved. CDR1 is SGHVS and CDR2 is FNYEAQ in the germline V gene. Trimming took 9 bases from V and 1 from J, leaving 9 bases between them. The CDR3 runs 12 residues. The CDR3, as DNA: TGTGCCAGTTTTGGGGAGAACACTGAAGCTTTCTTT. This gives the protein CASFGENTEAFF.

This clonotype has only a few counts. V is TRBV11-2 and J is TRBJ2-4; D possibly corresponds to TRBD1 (5 bases). Per the germline V gene, CDR1 is SGHAT and CDR2 is FQNNGV. This CDR3 is 16 amino acids long. The V and J ends lost 5 bases and 0 bases respectively, with 14 bases between them. CDR3 nucleotide sequence: TGTGCCAGCAGCGCCAGACAGACAATAGCCAAAAACATTCAGTACTTC. It yields the protein CASSARQTIAKNIQYF.

Only a few counts were recorded for this clonotype. The V call is TRBV2, the J call TRBJ1-6; D remains ambiguous. The germline CDR1 and CDR2 sequences are SNHLY and FYNNEI. This CDR3 comprises 13 residues. Trimming stripped 4 bases from V and 5 bases from J, with 6 bases between. The CDR3 here is CASSARDNSPLHF. CDR3 DNA sequence: TGTGCCAGCAGTGCCCGTGATAATTCACCCCTCCACTTT.